This T cell receptor (beta chain) appears in the sequencing data of a study of OX40 agonist ivuxolimab in advanced cancers. Study-wide results and caveats: CD4+ and CD8+ blood T cells expanded clonally by week 6 at 0.1 to 3.0 mg/kg. The study found that CD8+ T cells averaged more expanded clones than CD4+. Low levels of normalized T-cell clonal expansion also appeared in some nonresponders.

This clone occurred once. The antigen remains unidentified. Germline loops: CDR1 MNHEY, CDR2 SVGAGI. Trimming pared 6 bases from V and 0 bases from J, leaving 13 bases between. This CDR3 is built from 15 residues. The cohort excluded patients with autoimmune disease history or systemic immunosuppression. Data came from immunoSEQ multiplex PCR; TCRdb stores just in-frame clones and leaves some out. Here the sample spans under 80,000 clones, more than 70% being singletons. V is TRBV6-5 and J is TRBJ2-3, with a possible D match to TRBD2 (6 bases). The clonotype comes from an adult with an advanced solid tumor such as melanoma, head and neck, liver or kidney cancer. Sequences were derived from CD4+ or CD8+ T cells sorted from blood, sampled in a trial of the OX40 agonist ivuxolimab. The DNA for the CDR3 is TGTGCCAGCAGGGGGGGAGGACCGAGCACAGATACGCAGTATTTT. Translating it yields CASRGGGPSTDTQYF.